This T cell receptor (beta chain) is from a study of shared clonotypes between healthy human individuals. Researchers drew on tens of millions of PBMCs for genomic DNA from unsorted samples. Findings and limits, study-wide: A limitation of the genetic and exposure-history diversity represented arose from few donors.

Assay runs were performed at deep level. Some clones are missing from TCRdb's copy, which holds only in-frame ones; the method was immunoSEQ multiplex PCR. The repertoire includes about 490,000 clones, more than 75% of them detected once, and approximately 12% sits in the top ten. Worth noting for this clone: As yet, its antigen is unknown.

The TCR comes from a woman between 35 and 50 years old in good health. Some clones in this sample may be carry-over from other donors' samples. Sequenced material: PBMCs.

In DNA form, the CDR3 reads TGTGCCAGCTCACCACGACTCGAAGCCAAAAACATTCAGTACTTC. This encodes CASSPRLEAKNIQYF. This chain uses TRBV18 with TRBJ2-4; D is ambiguous. V dropped 1 base and J dropped 0 bases, with 7 bases sitting between them. This CDR3 is 15 amino acids long. CDR1 KGHSH and CDR2 LQKENI come from the germline V gene.